The following is a T cell receptor (beta chain) sequence with its context. The table came from immunoSEQ multiplex PCR; TCRdb's copy has only in-frame clones and leaves some out. The profile shows some 93,000 clones, around 91% of them singletons. V lost 6 bases and J lost 3; bases outside the gene matches: 5. The CDR3 is 13 residues long. CDR1 and CDR2 from the germline V gene are WNHNN and SYGVQD (reference sequence). This sample is drawn from a study of T cell changes during pregnancy in multiple sclerosis. The sample in question was peripheral blood, obtained after pregnancy. The receptor comes from a female donor in good health, enrolled as a control in a pregnancy study. The chain links TRBV10-1 to TRBJ2-7; 7 nucleotides line up with TRBD1. For the CDR3, the DNA is TGCGCCAGCAGCCCTAGGACAGGCTACGAGCAGTACTTC. This gives the protein CASSPRTGYEQYF.